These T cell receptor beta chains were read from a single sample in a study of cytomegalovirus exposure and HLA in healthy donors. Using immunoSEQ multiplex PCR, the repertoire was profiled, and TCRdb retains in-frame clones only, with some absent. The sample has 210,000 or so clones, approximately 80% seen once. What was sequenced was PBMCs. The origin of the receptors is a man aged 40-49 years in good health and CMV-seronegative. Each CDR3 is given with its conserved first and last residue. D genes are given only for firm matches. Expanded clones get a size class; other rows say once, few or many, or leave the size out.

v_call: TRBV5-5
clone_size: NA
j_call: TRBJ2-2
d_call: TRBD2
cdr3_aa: CASSLYGLAGEGGELFF
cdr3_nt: TGTGCCAGCAGCTTGTATGGGCTAGCGGGAGAGGGCGGGGAGCTGTTTTTT

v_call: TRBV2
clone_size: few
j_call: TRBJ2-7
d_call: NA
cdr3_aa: CASNPSRSPYEQYF
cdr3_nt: TGTGCCAGCAACCCTAGCAGGTCCCCCTACGAGCAGTACTTC

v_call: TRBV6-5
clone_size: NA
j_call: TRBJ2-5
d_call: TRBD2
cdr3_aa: CASSYSPSGGRETQYF
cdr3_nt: TGTGCCAGCAGTTACTCACCTAGCGGGGGGCGGGAGACCCAGTACTTC

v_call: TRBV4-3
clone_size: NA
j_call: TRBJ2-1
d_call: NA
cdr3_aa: CASSQDRAQGNEQFF
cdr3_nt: TGCGCCAGCAGCCAAGATCGGGCGCAGGGCAATGAGCAGTTCTTC

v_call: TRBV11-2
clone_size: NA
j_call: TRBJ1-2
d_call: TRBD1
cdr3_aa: CASSEEQGANYGYTF
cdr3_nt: TGTGCCAGCAGCGAAGAACAGGGGGCAAACTATGGCTACACCTTC

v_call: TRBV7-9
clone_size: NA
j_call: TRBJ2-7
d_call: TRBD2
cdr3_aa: CASSASGGQYSYEQYF
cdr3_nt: TGTGCCAGCAGCGCTAGCGGGGGGCAATACTCCTACGAGCAGTACTTC

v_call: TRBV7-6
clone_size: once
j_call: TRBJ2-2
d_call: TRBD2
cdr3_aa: CASSAQTGTSGNTGELFF
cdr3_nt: TGTGCCAGCAGCGCCCAGACTGGGACTAGCGGTAACACCGGGGAGCTGTTTTTT

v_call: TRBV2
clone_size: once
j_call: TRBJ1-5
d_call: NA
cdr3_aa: CASSPQGPAQPQHF
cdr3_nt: TGTGCCAGCAGCCCACAGGGTCCGGCGCAGCCCCAGCATTTT

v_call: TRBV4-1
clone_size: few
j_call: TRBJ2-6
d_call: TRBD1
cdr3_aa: CASSQTGTAGSGANVLTF
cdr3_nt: TGCGCCAGCAGCCAAACCGGGACAGCCGGCTCTGGGGCCAACGTCCTGACTTTC

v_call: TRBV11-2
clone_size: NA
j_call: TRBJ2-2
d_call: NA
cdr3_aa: CASSLDRQGGNTGELFF
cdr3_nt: TGTGCCAGCAGCTTAGATCGCCAGGGAGGGAACACCGGGGAGCTGTTTTTT

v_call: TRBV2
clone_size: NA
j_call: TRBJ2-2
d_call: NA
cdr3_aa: CASSGGRRMNTGELFF
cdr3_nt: TGTGCCAGCAGTGGGGGGCGACGGATGAACACCGGGGAGCTGTTTTTT

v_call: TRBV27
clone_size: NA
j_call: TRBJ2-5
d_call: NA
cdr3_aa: CASARGTKETQYF
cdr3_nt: TGTGCCAGCGCGAGGGGGACCAAAGAGACCCAGTACTTC

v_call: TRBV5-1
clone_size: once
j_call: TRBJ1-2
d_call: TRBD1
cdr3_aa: CASSFTGGADPYGYTF
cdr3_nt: TGCGCCAGCAGCTTCACAGGGGGCGCTGACCCCTATGGCTACACCTTC

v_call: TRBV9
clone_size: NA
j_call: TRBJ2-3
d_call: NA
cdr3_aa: CASSVGLADTQYF
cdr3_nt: TGTGCCAGCAGCGTAGGGCTAGCAGATACGCAGTATTTT

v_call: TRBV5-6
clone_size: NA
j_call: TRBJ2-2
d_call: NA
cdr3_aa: CASSLLASGDGELFF
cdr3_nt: TGTGCCAGCAGCTTGCTGGCCTCGGGGGACGGGGAGCTGTTTTTT

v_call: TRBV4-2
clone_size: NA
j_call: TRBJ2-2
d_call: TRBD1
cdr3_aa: CASSQGGTGVGGELFF
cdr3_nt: TGTGCCAGCAGCCAAGGAGGGACAGGGGTTGGCGGGGAGCTGTTTTTT

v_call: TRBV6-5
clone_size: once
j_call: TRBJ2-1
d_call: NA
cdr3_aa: CASSGWERDEQFF
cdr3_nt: TGTGCCAGCAGTGGGTGGGAGCGCGATGAGCAGTTCTTC

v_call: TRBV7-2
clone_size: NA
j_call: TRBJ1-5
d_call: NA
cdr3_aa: CASSLGGSISNQPQHF
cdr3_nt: TGTGCCAGCAGCTTGGGAGGGTCCATCTCCAATCAGCCCCAGCATTTT

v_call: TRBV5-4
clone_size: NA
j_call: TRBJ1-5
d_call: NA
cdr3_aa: CASSDQGSNQPQHF
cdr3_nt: TGTGCCAGCAGCGACCAGGGTAGCAATCAGCCCCAGCATTTT

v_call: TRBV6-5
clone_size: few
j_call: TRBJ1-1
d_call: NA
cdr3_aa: CASSYTALTVNTEAFF
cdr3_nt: TGTGCCAGCAGTTACACCGCTTTGACAGTTAACACTGAAGCTTTCTTT

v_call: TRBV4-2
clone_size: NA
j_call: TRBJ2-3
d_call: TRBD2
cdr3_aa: CASSIPGLAGVDTQYF
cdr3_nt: TGTGCCAGCAGCATACCAGGGCTAGCGGGAGTAGATACGCAGTATTTT

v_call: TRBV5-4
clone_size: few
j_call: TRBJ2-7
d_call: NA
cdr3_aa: CASSFGQGMSYEQYF
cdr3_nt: TGTGCCAGCAGCTTCGGGCAGGGCATGAGCTACGAGCAGTACTTC

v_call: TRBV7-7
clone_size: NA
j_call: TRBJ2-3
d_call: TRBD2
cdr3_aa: CASSLGLAGDTQYF
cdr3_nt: TGTGCCAGCAGCTTAGGGCTAGCGGGGGATACGCAGTATTTT

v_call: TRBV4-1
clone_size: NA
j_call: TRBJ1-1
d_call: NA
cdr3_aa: CASSALAVNTEAFF
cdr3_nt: TGCGCCAGCAGCGCCCTGGCAGTGAACACTGAAGCTTTCTTT

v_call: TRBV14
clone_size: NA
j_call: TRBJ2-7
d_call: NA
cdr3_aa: CASSRDSRGHEQYF
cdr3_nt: TGTGCCAGCAGCCGAGATAGCAGGGGACACGAGCAGTACTTC

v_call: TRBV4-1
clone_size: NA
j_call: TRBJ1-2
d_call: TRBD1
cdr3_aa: CASSQDGTGANYGYTF
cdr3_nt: TGCGCCAGCAGCCAAGACGGCACAGGGGCAAACTATGGCTACACCTTC

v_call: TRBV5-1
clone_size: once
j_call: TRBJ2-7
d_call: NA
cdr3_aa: CASSLDSEQYF
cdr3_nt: TGCGCCAGCAGCTTGGACAGCGAGCAGTACTTC

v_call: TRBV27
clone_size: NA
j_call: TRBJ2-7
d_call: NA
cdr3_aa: CASSFIGAPYEQYF
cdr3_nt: TGTGCCAGCAGTTTTATAGGGGCCCCCTACGAGCAGTACTTC

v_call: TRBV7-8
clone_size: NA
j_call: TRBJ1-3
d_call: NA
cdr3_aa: CASSLRVAISPLHDGNTIYF
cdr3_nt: TGTGCCAGCAGCTTACGGGTCGCGATCTCCCCCCTTCACGATGGAAACACCATATATTTT

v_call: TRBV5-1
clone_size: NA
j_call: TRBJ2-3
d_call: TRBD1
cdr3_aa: CASSPGTGTDTQYF
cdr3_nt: TGCGCCAGCAGTCCCGGGACAGGGACAGATACGCAGTATTTT

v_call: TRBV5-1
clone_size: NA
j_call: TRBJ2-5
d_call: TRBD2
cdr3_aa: CASSTTVGLAGVETQYF
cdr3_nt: TGCGCCAGCAGCACGACAGTGGGACTAGCGGGGGTGGAGACCCAGTACTTC

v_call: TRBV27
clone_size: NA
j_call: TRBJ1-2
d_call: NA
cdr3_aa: CASSSVPAPTWYTF
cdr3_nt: TGTGCCAGCAGTTCAGTACCGGCACCGACTTGGTACACCTTC

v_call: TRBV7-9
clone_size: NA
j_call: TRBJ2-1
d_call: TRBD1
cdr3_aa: CSSTGAYNEQFF
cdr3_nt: TGTTCCAGCACAGGGGCCTACAATGAGCAGTTCTTC

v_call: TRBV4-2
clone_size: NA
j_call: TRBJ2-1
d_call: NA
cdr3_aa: CASSQSNRDYYNEQFF
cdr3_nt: TGTGCCAGCAGCCAATCGAACAGGGACTACTACAATGAGCAGTTCTTC

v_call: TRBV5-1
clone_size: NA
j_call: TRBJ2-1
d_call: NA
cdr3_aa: CASSLARANEQFF
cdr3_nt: TGCGCCAGCAGCTTGGCCAGGGCGAATGAGCAGTTCTTC

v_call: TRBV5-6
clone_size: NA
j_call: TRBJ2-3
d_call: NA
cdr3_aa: CASSLGWSGPSTDTQYF
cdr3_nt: TGTGCCAGCAGCTTGGGGTGGTCAGGGCCTAGCACAGATACGCAGTATTTT

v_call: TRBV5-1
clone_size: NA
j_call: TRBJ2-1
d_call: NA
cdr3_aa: CASSLGFGRHNEQFF
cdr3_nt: TGCGCCAGCAGCTTAGGTTTCGGGAGACACAATGAGCAGTTCTTC

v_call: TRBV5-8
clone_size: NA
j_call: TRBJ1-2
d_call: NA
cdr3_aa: CASSLGRQLLGYTF
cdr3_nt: TGTGCCAGCAGCTTGGGGAGGCAGTTGCTTGGCTACACCTTC

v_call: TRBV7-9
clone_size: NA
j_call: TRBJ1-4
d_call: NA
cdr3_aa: CSSSGYRELGLFF
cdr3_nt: TGTTCCAGCAGCGGATACAGGGAATTGGGACTGTTTTTT

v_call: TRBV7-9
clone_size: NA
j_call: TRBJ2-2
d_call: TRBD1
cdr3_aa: CASRRLRDRGNTGELFF
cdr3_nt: TGTGCCAGCAGACGACTCCGGGACAGGGGGAACACCGGGGAGCTGTTTTTT

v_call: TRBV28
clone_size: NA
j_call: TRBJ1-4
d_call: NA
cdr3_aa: CASRREKLFF
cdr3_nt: TGTGCCAGCAGGAGGGAAAAACTGTTTTTT

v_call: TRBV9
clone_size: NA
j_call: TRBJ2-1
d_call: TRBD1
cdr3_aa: CASGTGAFNEQFF
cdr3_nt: TGTGCCAGCGGGACAGGGGCGTTCAATGAGCAGTTCTTC

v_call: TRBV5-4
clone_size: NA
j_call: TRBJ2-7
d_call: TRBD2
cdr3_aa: CASSRPTSGSSYEQYF
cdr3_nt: TGTGCCAGCAGTCGGCCGACTAGCGGGAGTAGCTACGAGCAGTACTTC

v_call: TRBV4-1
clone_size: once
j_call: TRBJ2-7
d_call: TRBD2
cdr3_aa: CASSQVSGLTLYEQYF
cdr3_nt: TGCGCCAGCAGCCAAGTCTCGGGACTAACTCTCTACGAGCAGTACTTC

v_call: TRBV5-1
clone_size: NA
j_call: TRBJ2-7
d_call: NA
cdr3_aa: CASSLPTGTGEQYF
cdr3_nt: TGCGCCAGCAGCTTACCTACAGGGACCGGGGAGCAGTACTTC

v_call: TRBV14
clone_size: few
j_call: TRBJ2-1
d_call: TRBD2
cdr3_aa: CASSPLAGTDYNEQFF
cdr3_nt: TGTGCCAGCAGCCCTCTAGCGGGAACTGACTACAATGAGCAGTTCTTC

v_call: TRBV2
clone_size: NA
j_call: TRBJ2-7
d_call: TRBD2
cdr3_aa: CASRGDSYEQYF
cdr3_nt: TGTGCCAGCCGGGGGGACTCCTACGAGCAGTACTTC

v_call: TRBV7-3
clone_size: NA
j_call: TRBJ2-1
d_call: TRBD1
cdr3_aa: CASSFGRGPGEQFF
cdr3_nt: TGTGCCAGCAGCTTCGGCAGGGGGCCCGGGGAGCAGTTCTTC

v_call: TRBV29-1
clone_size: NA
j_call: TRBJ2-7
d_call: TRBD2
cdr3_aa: CSVAGTREQYF
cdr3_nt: TGCAGCGTTGCCGGGACTAGGGAGCAGTACTTC

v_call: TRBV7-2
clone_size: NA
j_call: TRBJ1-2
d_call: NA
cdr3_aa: CASSPGLPYGYTF
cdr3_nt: TGTGCCAGCAGCCCGGGACTCCCCTATGGCTACACCTTC